The clone carrying this T cell receptor (beta chain) was found a few times. What it binds is not known. Germline V CDR1 and CDR2: MGHRA, YSYEKL. The CDR3 runs 13 residues. Trimming took off 3 bases at V and 5 bases at J, with 8 bases between the two ends. The data originate from a study of CD8+ T cells in alopecia areata. Study-level findings and limits: Throughout tofacitinib, many expanded lesional clones continued to persist in scalp and blood.

RNA was isolated and reverse transcribed to cDNA, the sequencing template. The method was immunoSEQ multiplex PCR; TCRdb's version includes in-frame clones alone and lacks a portion of them. The sample includes some 19,000 clones, over 50% of them seen just once. Treatment indicated: oral pan-JAK inhibitor, 5-10 mg twice daily. It was from alopecia areata patients that lesional scalp punch biopsies and peripheral blood were collected. Sequenced here: skin, sampled at week 4, from a patient treated with tofacitinib. This TCR came from a human donor with alopecia areata. The chain joins TRBV4-1 to TRBJ1-5, with a weak D call TRBD1 (5 bases). The DNA of the CDR3 is TGCGCCAGCAGCCATGGGGCGGATCAGCCCCAGCATTTT. Translating it yields CASSHGADQPQHF.